A single sample gave rise to the 2 T cell receptor beta chains below, sequenced in a study of blood T cell repertoires in COVID-19 (TCRdb year 2020). The library was made by the immunoSEQ multiplex PCR assay. TCRdb stores this immuneACCESS table with in-frame sequences only. Part of the clones is absent; in the studies checked, under half of the shortfall reflects unresolved V genes, and no reason is known for the rest. The sample table shows 270,000 or so clones, and 85% are seen once. The ten largest clones represent less than 15% of the sample. Sequencing was done on a sample of peripheral blood. The receptor source for this set is a human donor in a cohort sampled during active COVID-19.

The chain carries TRBV18 and TRBJ2-1; 10 nucleotides agree with TRBD2. This CDR3 comprises 16 residues. The V gene's germline CDR1 is KGHSH and CDR2 LQKENI. With 3 bases clipped from V and 5 bases from J, the junction kept 7 bases outside the gene matches. CDR3 region: CASSPTMLAGDNEQFF. The CDR3 DNA reads TGTGCCAGCTCACCTACTATGCTAGCGGGGGACAATGAGCAGTTCTTC.

There are a few counts of this clone. The chain links TRBV15 to TRBJ2-3, with 8 nucleotides matching TRBD1. CDR3 length: 14 amino acids. Germline V gene data show CDR1 as LNHNV and CDR2 as YYDKDF (reference sequence). The V and J ends lost 5 bases and 4 bases, in that order; junction bases with no gene match: 5. The CDR3 loop is CATSGSQGADTQYF. In nucleotides, the CDR3 is TGTGCCACCAGCGGATCACAGGGGGCAGATACGCAGTATTTT.